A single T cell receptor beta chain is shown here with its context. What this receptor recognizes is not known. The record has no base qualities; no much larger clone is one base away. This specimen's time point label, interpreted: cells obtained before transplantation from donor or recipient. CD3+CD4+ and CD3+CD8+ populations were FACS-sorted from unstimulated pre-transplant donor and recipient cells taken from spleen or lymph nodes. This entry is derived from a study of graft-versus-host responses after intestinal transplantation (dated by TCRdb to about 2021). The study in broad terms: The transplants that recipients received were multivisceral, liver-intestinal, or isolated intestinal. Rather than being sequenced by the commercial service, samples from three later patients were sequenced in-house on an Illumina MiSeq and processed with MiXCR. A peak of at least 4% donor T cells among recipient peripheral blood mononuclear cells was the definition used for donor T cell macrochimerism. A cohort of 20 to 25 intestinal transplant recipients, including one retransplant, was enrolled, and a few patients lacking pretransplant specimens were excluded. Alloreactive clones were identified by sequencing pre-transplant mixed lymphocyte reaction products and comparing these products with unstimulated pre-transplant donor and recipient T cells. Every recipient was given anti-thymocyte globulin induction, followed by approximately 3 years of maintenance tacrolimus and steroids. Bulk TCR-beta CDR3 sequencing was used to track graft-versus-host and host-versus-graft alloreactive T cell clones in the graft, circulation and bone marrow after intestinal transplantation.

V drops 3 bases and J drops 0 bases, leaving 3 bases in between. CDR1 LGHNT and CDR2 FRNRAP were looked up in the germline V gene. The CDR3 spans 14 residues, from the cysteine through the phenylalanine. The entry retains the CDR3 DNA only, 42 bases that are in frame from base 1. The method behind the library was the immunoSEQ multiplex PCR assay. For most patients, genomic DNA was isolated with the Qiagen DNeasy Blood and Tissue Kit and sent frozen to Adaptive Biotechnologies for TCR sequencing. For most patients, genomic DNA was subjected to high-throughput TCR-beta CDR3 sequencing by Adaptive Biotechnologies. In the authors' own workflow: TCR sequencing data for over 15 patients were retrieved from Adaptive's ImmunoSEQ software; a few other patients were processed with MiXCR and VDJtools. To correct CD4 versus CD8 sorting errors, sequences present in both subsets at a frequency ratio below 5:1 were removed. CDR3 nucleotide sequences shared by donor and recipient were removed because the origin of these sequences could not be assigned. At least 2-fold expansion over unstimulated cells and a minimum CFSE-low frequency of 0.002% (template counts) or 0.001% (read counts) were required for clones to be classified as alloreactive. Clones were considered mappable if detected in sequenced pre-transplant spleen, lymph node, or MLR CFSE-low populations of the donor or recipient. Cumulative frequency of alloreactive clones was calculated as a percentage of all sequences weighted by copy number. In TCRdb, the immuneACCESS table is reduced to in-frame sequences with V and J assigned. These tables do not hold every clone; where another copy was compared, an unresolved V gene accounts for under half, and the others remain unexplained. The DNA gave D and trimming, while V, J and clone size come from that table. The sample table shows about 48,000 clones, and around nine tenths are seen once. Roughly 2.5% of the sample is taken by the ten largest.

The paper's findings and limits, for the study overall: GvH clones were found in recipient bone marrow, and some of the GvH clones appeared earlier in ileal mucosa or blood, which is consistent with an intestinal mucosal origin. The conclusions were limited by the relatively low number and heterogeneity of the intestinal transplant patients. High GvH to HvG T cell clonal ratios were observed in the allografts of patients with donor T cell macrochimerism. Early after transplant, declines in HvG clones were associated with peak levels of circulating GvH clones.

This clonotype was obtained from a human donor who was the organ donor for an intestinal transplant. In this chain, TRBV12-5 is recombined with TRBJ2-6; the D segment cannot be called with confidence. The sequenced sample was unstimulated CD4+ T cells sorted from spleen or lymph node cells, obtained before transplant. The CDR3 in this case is CASGLHSGANVLTF. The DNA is TGTGCTAGTGGTTTACACTCTGGGGCCAACGTCCTGACTTTC.